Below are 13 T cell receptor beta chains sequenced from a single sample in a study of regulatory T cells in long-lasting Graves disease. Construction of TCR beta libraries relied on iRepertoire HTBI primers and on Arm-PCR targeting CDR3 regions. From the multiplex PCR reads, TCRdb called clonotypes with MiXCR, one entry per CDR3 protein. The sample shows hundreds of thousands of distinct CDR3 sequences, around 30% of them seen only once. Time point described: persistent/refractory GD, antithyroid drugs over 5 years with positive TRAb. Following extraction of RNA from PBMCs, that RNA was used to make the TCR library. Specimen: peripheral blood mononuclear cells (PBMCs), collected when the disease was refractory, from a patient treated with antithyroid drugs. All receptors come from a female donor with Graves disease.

The chain's CDR3 is CASSGGSFGELFF. As DNA, the CDR3 is TGTGCCAGCAGTGGAGGGAGTTTCGGGGAGCTGTTTTTT. The V gene is TRBV25-1, the J gene TRBJ2-2; D might be TRBD2 (5 bases). The CDR3 sequence is 13 residues long. The V end lost 4 bases, the J end lost 7 bases, and 10 bases lay between the germline ends. Germline assignment: CDR1 MGHDK and CDR2 SYGVNS. The full variable domain, with the rest looked up from reference TRBV25-1 and TRBJ2-2, is EADIYQTPRYLVIGTGKKITLECSQTMGHDKMYWYQQDPGMELHLIHYSYGVNSTEKGDLSSESTVSRIRTEHFPLTLESARPSHTSQYLCASSGGSFGELFFGEGSRLTVL.

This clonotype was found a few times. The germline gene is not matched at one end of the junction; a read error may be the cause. CDR3: CASSSARRGNEPFF. In DNA, the CDR3 is TGTGCCAGCAGTTCGGCCCGACGAGGCAATGAGCCGTTCTTC. V usage is TRBV12-3 or TRBV12-4 and J usage is TRBJ2-1; D uncertain. This CDR3 has 14 amino acids.

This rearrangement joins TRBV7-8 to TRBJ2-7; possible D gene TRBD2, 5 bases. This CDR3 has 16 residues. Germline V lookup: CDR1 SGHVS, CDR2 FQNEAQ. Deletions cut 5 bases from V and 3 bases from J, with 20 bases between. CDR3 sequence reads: CASSPGRRGRHYEQYF. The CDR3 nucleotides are TGTGCCAGCAGCCCGGGGAGACGGGGAAGACACTACGAGCAGTACTTC.

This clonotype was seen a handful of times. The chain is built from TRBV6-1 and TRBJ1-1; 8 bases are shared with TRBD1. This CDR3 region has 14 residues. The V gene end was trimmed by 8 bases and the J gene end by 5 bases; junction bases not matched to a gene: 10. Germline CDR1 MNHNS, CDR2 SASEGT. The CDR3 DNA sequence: TGTGCCAGCGGCATGGGACAGGTCCGAACTGAAGCTTTCTTT. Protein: CASGMGQVRTEAFF.

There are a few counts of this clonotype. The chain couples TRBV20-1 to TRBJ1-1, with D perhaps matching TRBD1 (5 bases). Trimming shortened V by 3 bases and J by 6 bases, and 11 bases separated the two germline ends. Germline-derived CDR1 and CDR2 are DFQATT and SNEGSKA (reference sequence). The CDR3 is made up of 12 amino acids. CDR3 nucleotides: TGCAGTGCTAGGCAGGGAACGTCTGAAGCTTTCTTT. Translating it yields CSARQGTSEAFF.

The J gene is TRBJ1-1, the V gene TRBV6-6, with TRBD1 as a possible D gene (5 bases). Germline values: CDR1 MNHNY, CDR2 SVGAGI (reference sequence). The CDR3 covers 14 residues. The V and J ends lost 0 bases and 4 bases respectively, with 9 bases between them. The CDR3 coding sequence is TGTGCCAGCAGTTACTCGGAGGGGAGCACTGAAGCTTTCTTT. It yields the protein CASSYSEGSTEAFF.

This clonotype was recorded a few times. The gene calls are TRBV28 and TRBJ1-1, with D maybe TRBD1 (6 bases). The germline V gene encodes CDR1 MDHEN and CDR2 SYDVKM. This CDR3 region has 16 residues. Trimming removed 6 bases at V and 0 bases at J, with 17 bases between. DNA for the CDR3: TGTGCCAGCAGCTTAGCTCTGGGGGCTGTGAACACTGAAGCTTTCTTT. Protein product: CASSLALGAVNTEAFF. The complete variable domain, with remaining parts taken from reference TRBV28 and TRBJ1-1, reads DVKVTQSSRYLVKRTGEKVFLECVQDMDHENMFWYRQDPGLGLRLIYFSYDVKMKEKGDIPEGYSVSREKKERFSLILESASTNQTSMYLCASSLALGAVNTEAFFGQGTRLTVV.

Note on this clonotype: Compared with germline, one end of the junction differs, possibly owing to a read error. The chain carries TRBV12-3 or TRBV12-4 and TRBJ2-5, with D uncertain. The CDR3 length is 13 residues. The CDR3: CASRLAIMETQYF. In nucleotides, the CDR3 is TGTGCCAGCAGGTTAGCAATAATGGAGACCCAGTACTTC.

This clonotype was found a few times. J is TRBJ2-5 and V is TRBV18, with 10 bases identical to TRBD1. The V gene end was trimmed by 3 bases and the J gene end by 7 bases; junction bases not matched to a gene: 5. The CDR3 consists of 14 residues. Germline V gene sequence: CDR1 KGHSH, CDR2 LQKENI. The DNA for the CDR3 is TGTGCCAGCTCACCGCTGGGACAGGGGATGACCCAGTACTTC. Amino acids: CASSPLGQGMTQYF.

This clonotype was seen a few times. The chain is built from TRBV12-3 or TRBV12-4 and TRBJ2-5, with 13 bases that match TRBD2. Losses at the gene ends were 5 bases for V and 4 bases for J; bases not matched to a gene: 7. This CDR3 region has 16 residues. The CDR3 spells CASSPWTSGRGETQYF. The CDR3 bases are TGTGCCAGCAGTCCGTGGACTAGCGGGAGAGGAGAGACCCAGTACTTC.

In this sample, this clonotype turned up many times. The CDR3 loop reads CASSYTSGTCYEQYF. Here the CDR3 DNA reads TGTGCCAGCAGTTATACTAGCGGGACCTGCTACGAGCAGTACTTC. The genes are TRBV6-5 and TRBJ2-7; 10 bases match TRBD2. Unmatched junction bases numbered 5, after V lost 3 bases and J lost 3 bases. CDR3 size: 15 residues. Germline CDR1 MNHEY, CDR2 SVGAGI.

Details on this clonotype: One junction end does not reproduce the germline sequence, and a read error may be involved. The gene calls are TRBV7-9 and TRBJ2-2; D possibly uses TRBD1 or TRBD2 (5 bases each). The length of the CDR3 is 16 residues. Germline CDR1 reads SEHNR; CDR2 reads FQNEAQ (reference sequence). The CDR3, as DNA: TGTGCCAGCACCCCGAAGGGGTGGGATGGCACCGGGGAGCTGTTCTTT. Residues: CASTPKGWDGTGELFF.

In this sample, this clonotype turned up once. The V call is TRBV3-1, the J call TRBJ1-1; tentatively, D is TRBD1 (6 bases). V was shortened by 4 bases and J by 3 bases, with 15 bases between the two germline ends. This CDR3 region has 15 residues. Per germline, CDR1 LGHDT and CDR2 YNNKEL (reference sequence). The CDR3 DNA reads TGTGCCAGCAGCCCGTACAGGGTTATTGACACTGAAGCTTTCTTT. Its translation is CASSPYRVIDTEAFF.